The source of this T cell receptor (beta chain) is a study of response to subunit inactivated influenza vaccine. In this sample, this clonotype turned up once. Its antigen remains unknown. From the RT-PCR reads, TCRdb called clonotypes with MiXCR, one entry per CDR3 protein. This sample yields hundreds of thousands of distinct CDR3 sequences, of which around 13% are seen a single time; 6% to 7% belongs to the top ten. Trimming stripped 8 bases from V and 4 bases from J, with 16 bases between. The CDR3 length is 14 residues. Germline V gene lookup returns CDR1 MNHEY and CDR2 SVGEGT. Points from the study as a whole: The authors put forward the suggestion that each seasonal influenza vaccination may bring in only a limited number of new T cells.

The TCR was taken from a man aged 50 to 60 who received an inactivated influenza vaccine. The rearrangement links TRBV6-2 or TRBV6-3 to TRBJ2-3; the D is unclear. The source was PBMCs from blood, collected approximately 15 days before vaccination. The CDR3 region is CASCLNWGPDTQYF. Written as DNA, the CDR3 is TGTGCCAGCTGCCTCAACTGGGGTCCAGATACGCAGTATTTT.